These 17 T cell receptor beta chains were all obtained from the same sample, sequenced in a study of cytomegalovirus exposure and HLA in healthy donors. PCR was performed using 60 Vbeta and 13 Jbeta primers. The repertoire was sequenced with immunoSEQ multiplex PCR; TCRdb's copy has only in-frame clones and lacks some. Altogether roughly 100,000 clones are present, under 80% being singletons, with the ten largest covering around 6.4%. Sequencing was carried out using PBMCs. These receptors were obtained from a woman aged 45 to 65 in good health and CMV-seropositive.

The chain combines TRBV12-5 with TRBJ1-1; D not certain. The ends were cut back, 1 base at V and 6 bases at J, with 3 bases in the middle. CDR1 is LGHNT, CDR2 FRNRAP, per germline. This CDR3 is 11 amino acids long. The CDR3 DNA is TGTGCTAGTGGTTTGGACTCTGAAGCTTTCTTT. Its protein product is CASGLDSEAFF.

Here the CDR3 reads CASSTGTGGSEQYF. DNA for the CDR3: TGTGCCAGCAGCACTGGGACAGGGGGTTCCGAGCAGTACTTC. The chain employs TRBV7-9 and TRBJ2-7; 11 nucleotides line up with TRBD1. The CDR3 consists of 14 residues. J gave up 6 bases and V 5 bases, and 6 bases lay outside the gene matches. Germline V CDR1 and CDR2: SEHNR, FQNEAQ (reference sequence).

The chain joins TRBV6-1 to TRBJ2-7; 10 bases align to TRBD2. Germline CDR1 is MNHNS and CDR2 is SASEGT. This CDR3 region has 14 residues. Trimming at V came to 8 bases and at J to 6 bases, leaving 10 bases not matched to a gene. The CDR3: CASFPSGGGSEQYF. The CDR3 DNA reads as TGTGCCAGCTTCCCTAGCGGGGGAGGATCCGAGCAGTACTTC.

The genes are TRBV4-3 and TRBJ1-5; no clear D. Germline V gene sequence: CDR1 LGHNA, CDR2 YSLEER. The CDR3 sequence is 15 residues long. With 3 bases removed from V and 1 base from J, the gap between germline ends came to 10 bases. The CDR3 DNA follows: TGCGCCAGCAGCCAGCGGGTCGCCAGCAATCAGCCCCAGCATTTT. This gives the protein CASSQRVASNQPQHF.

This rearrangement joins TRBV2 to TRBJ2-2, with 8 positions matching TRBD1. The V and J ends lost 4 bases and 6 bases, in that order; junction bases with no gene match: 7. In germline, CDR1 is SNHLY, CDR2 FYNNEI. This CDR3 region has 15 residues. CDR3 amino acids: CASSGAGGTAGELFF. For the CDR3, the DNA is TGTGCCAGCAGTGGGGCAGGGGGCACGGCCGGGGAGCTGTTTTTT.

The V call is TRBV18, the J call TRBJ1-5; TRBD1 is a possible D gene (5 bases). Between the trimmed V and J ends, which lost 3 bases and 0 bases, there was a span of 12 bases. Germline CDR1 KGHSH, CDR2 LQKENI. The CDR3 contains 16 residues. CDR3 sequence (DNA): TGTGCCAGCTCACCGCAGGGCCTTGGTAGCAATCAGCCCCAGCATTTT. Translating it yields CASSPQGLGSNQPQHF.

The chain uses TRBV27 and TRBJ1-1, with 9 bases aligning to TRBD1. Germline-derived CDR1 and CDR2 are MNHEY and SMNVEV (reference sequence). The CDR3 has 17 amino acids. The J segment lost 5 bases and the V segment lost 4 bases, leaving 14 bases of the junction unmatched. DNA for the CDR3: TGTGCCAGCAGTTCCCCAACCGGGACAGGGTTAAGAACTGAAGCTTTCTTT. Protein: CASSSPTGTGLRTEAFF.

This chain uses TRBV4-3 with TRBJ2-3; D not resolved. The germline gives CDR1 LGHNA, CDR2 YSLEER. Trimming cost V 0 bases and J 5 bases, with 12 bases left between them. CDR3 length: 15 amino acids. The CDR3 here is CASSQDVPSGDTQYF. The CDR3 DNA reads as TGCGCCAGCAGCCAAGATGTACCATCCGGAGATACGCAGTATTTT.

This clone has a handful of counts. J is TRBJ2-3 and V is TRBV19; tentative D call: TRBD2 (6 bases). CDR3 length equals 15 residues. CDR1 and CDR2 from the germline V gene are LNHDA and SQIVND (reference sequence). Trimming stripped 1 base from V and 5 bases from J, with 13 bases between. The CDR3 coding sequence is TGTGCCAGTAGTATAGGGGCTCTGGAGGGAGATACGCAGTATTTT. Amino acid sequence: CASSIGALEGDTQYF.

This clone was counted a single time. The CDR3 sequence is CASRSGGLSEKTQYF. The CDR3 nucleotides are TGCGCCAGCCGTAGCGGGGGCTTAAGTGAAAAGACCCAGTACTTC. The chain couples TRBV5-1 to TRBJ2-5, with 9 bases identical to TRBD2. Germline-derived CDR1 and CDR2 are SGHRS and YFSETQ. Trimming took 7 bases from V and 6 from J; bases not matched to a gene: 13. The length of the CDR3 is 15 residues. Drawing the rest from reference TRBV5-1 and TRBJ2-5, the complete variable domain is KAGVTQTPRYLIKTRGQQVTLSCSPISGHRSVSWYQQTPGQGLQFLFEYFSETQRNKGNFPGRFSGRQFSNSRSEMNVSTLELGDSALYLCASRSGGLSEKTQYFGPGTRLLVL.

This chain joins TRBV2 and TRBJ1-4; D is undetermined. V was clipped by 7 bases and J by 2 bases, with 8 bases between them. The CDR3 totals 13 residues. Looked up from germline, CDR1 is SNHLY and CDR2 is FYNNEI. The CDR3 region is CASKGGTNEKLFF. CDR3 DNA: TGTGCCAGCAAGGGAGGTACTAATGAAAAACTGTTTTTT.

The chain joins TRBV18 to TRBJ2-1; 8 positions agree with TRBD2. This CDR3 spans 17 amino acids. Germline CDR1 and CDR2: KGHSH and LQKENI. V shed 6 bases, J shed 5 bases, and the junction held 15 bases outside the gene matches. CDR3 bases: TGTGCCAGCTCGCCGCCCAAGGGACTAGGGAGGAACAATGAGCAGTTCTTC. Protein sequence: CASSPPKGLGRNNEQFF.

This chain joins TRBV5-1 and TRBJ1-1; TRBD1 matches at 8 bases. The V gene end was trimmed by 5 bases and the J gene end by 4 bases; junction bases not matched to a gene: 4. In germline, CDR1 is SGHRS, CDR2 YFSETQ. The CDR3 spans 13 residues. The CDR3 region is CASRDRVITEAFF. CDR3 DNA: TGCGCCAGCAGGGACAGGGTAATCACTGAAGCTTTCTTT.

V and J are TRBV10-3 and TRBJ1-2; TRBD1 matches at 9 bases. Unmatched junction bases numbered 6, after V lost 6 bases and J lost 1 base. The CDR3 runs to 15 residues. Germline V CDR1 and CDR2: ENHRY, SYGVKD. CDR3 DNA: TGTGCCATCAGACCGGGACAGGGCTTTAACTATGGCTACACCTTC. Amino acids: CAIRPGQGFNYGYTF.

V and J are TRBV5-1 and TRBJ1-1, with D maybe TRBD1 (6 bases). CDR1 SGHRS and CDR2 YFSETQ come from the germline V gene. The V and J ends lost 2 bases and 5 bases respectively, with 16 bases between them. The CDR3 runs 15 residues. The DNA of the CDR3 is TGCGCCAGCAGCTTTTTCGAACAGGGCGAGACTGAAGCTTTCTTT. This gives the protein CASSFFEQGETEAFF.

The rearrangement links TRBV7-8 to TRBJ2-3, with a possible D match to TRBD1 (6 bases). The CDR3 runs to 15 residues. Trimming removed 2 bases from V and 1 base from J, with 10 bases in between. In germline, CDR1 is SGHVS, CDR2 FQNEAQ. CDR3 in amino acids: CASSLMTGRTDTQYF. DNA of the CDR3: TGTGCCAGCAGCTTAATGACAGGCCGCACAGATACGCAGTATTTT.

This chain links TRBV7-6 with TRBJ1-5; TRBD1 agrees at 8 bases. The CDR3 length is 15 residues. Unmatched junction bases numbered 6, after V lost 5 bases and J lost 3 bases. Germline V gene sequence: CDR1 SGHVS, CDR2 FNYEAQ. The CDR3: CASSIGTGDNQPQHF. In DNA form, the CDR3 reads TGTGCCAGCAGCATAGGGACAGGCGACAATCAGCCCCAGCATTTT.